This TCR beta chain is from a study of blood T cell repertoires in COVID-19. Study background: PBMCs, B-cell-depleted T cells, or T cells provided the cDNA or gDNA that made up the material.

Germline CDR1 is SGDLS and CDR2 is YYNGEE. The CDR3 contains 13 residues. With 4 bases removed from V and 6 bases from J, the gap between germline ends came to 12 bases. Only in-frame clones appear in the TCRdb table, and some are missing; sequencing was by immunoSEQ multiplex PCR. The sample shows about 170,000 clones, roughly 86% of them seen only once. V and J are TRBV9 and TRBJ2-3; perhaps TRBD1 as D (5 bases). The source material was peripheral blood. This TCR was recovered from an elderly woman with COVID-19, enrolled during active disease. CDR3 DNA sequence: TGTGCCAGCAGCCCGCAGGGTCACGATACGCAGTATTTT. This sequence encodes CASSPQGHDTQYF.